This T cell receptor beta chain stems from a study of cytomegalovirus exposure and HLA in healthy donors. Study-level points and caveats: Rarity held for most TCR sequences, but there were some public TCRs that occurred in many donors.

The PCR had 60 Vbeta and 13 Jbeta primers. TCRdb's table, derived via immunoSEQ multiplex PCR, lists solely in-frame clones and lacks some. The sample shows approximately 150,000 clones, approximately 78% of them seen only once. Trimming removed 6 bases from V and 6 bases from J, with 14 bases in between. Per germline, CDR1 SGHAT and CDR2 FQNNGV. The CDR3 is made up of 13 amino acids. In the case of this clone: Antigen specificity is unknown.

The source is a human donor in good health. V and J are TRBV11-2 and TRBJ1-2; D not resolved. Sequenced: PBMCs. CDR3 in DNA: TGTGCCAGCAGTTTTCAACCGAGGGATGGCTACACCTTC. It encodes CASSFQPRDGYTF.